The rows below give T cell receptor beta chains drawn from one sample of a study of spatial heterogeneity in lung cancer. TCRdb redid the calling of the 5' RACE reads with MiXCR, one entry per CDR3 protein. The table records roughly 72,000 distinct CDR3 sequences, roughly 9% of them present only once. This material consisted of PBMCs, taken at follow-up. The origin of the receptors is a female donor with early-stage non-small cell lung cancer. The CDR3 runs from the conserved cysteine through the conserved F or W. Fields, in order: clone size, V gene, J gene, D gene, CDR3 protein, CDR3 DNA. D genes are given only for firm matches. Clone sizes are given selectively: once, few, many, or a class where the clone is expanded.

clone size: .
V gene: TRBV12-3/TRBV12-4
J gene: TRBJ1-4
D gene: .
CDR3 protein: CASSAPGEKLFF
CDR3 DNA: TGTGCCAGCAGTGCACCGGGTGAAAAACTGTTTTTT

clone size: many
V gene: TRBV5-1
J gene: TRBJ2-5
D gene: .
CDR3 protein: CASSLKTDSRETQYF
CDR3 DNA: TGCGCCAGCAGCTTGAAGACAGATTCCCGAGAGACCCAGTACTTC

clone size: many
V gene: TRBV6-5
J gene: TRBJ1-5
D gene: .
CDR3 protein: CASSYGSNQPQHF
CDR3 DNA: TGTGCCAGCAGTTACGGGAGTAATCAGCCCCAGCATTTT

clone size: many
V gene: TRBV7-2
J gene: TRBJ1-1
D gene: TRBD1
CDR3 protein: CASSLPPGQGGTFF
CDR3 DNA: TGTGCCAGCAGCCTCCCTCCTGGACAGGGAGGGACTTTCTTT

clone size: .
V gene: TRBV18
J gene: TRBJ2-5
D gene: TRBD2
CDR3 protein: CASSPPGGSETQYF
CDR3 DNA: TGTGCCAGCTCACCACCCGGGGGGAGTGAGACCCAGTACTTC

clone size: few
V gene: TRBV27
J gene: TRBJ2-1
D gene: TRBD2
CDR3 protein: CASRRTSGNEQFF
CDR3 DNA: TGTGCCAGCAGACGGACTAGCGGCAATGAGCAGTTCTTC

clone size: many
V gene: TRBV20-1
J gene: TRBJ1-2
D gene: .
CDR3 protein: CSARTDVFGYTF
CDR3 DNA: TGCAGTGCTCGGACAGACGTATTTGGCTACACCTTC

clone size: .
V gene: TRBV7-2
J gene: TRBJ2-2
D gene: .
CDR3 protein: CASSLGGFRRELFF
CDR3 DNA: TGTGCCAGCAGCTTAGGGGGGTTTCGAAGAGAGCTGTTTTTT

clone size: few
V gene: TRBV5-1
J gene: TRBJ2-1
D gene: .
CDR3 protein: CASNKGEVNEQFF
CDR3 DNA: TGCGCCAGCAACAAGGGGGAAGTCAATGAGCAGTTCTTC

clone size: few
V gene: TRBV5-1
J gene: TRBJ2-3
D gene: TRBD2
CDR3 protein: CASSLSGSPTDTQYF
CDR3 DNA: TGCGCCAGCAGCTTAAGCGGGAGCCCCACAGATACGCAGTATTTT

clone size: .
V gene: TRBV6-6
J gene: TRBJ2-7
D gene: .
CDR3 protein: CASSFTRFLTYEQYF
CDR3 DNA: TGTGCCAGCAGTTTCACGAGGTTCCTCACCTACGAGCAGTACTTC

clone size: many
V gene: TRBV3-1
J gene: TRBJ1-6
D gene: .
CDR3 protein: CASSQEAVYNSPLHF
CDR3 DNA: TGTGCCAGCAGCCAGGAAGCAGTTTATAATTCACCCCTCCACTTT

clone size: many
V gene: TRBV5-1
J gene: TRBJ2-2
D gene: .
CDR3 protein: CASSSTTENTGELFF
CDR3 DNA: TGCGCCAGCAGCTCGACGACAGAGAACACCGGGGAGCTGTTTTTT

clone size: many
V gene: TRBV12-5
J gene: TRBJ2-1
D gene: .
CDR3 protein: CASGSSTGVYNEQFF
CDR3 DNA: TGTGCTAGTGGTTCCTCGACAGGAGTCTACAATGAGCAGTTCTTC

clone size: many
V gene: TRBV12-3/TRBV12-4
J gene: TRBJ2-5
D gene: .
CDR3 protein: CASQSGSQETQYF
CDR3 DNA: TGTGCCAGTCAAAGCGGAAGTCAAGAGACCCAGTACTTC

clone size: .
V gene: TRBV12-3/TRBV12-4
J gene: TRBJ1-2
D gene: TRBD1
CDR3 protein: CASSLDQGAHGYTF
CDR3 DNA: TGTGCCAGCAGTTTGGACCAGGGGGCGCATGGCTACACCTTC

clone size: .
V gene: TRBV20-1
J gene: TRBJ1-3
D gene: .
CDR3 protein: CSAEGAGNTIYF
CDR3 DNA: TGCAGTGCTGAAGGGGCTGGAAACACCATATATTTT

clone size: .
V gene: TRBV20-1
J gene: TRBJ2-7
D gene: TRBD2
CDR3 protein: CSAFARLAGIVGSSEQYF
CDR3 DNA: TGCAGTGCTTTTGCTAGGCTAGCGGGAATAGTAGGGTCGAGCGAGCAGTACTTC

clone size: many
V gene: TRBV30
J gene: TRBJ2-1
D gene: .
CDR3 protein: CAWKRASDSYNEQFF
CDR3 DNA: TGTGCCTGGAAAAGGGCCAGCGATTCCTACAATGAGCAGTTCTTC

clone size: many
V gene: TRBV5-1
J gene: TRBJ2-1
D gene: .
CDR3 protein: CASSHGGPNSLFF
CDR3 DNA: TGCGCCAGCAGCCATGGAGGGCCGAACAGTTTGTTCTTC

clone size: .
V gene: TRBV20-1
J gene: TRBJ2-1
D gene: TRBD2
CDR3 protein: CSALTSGSTNEQFF
CDR3 DNA: TGCAGTGCACTGACTAGCGGGAGTACGAATGAGCAGTTCTTC

clone size: many
V gene: TRBV19
J gene: TRBJ2-7
D gene: .
CDR3 protein: CASRGLSYEQYF
CDR3 DNA: TGTGCCAGTAGGGGACTTTCCTACGAGCAGTACTTC

clone size: few
V gene: TRBV20-1
J gene: TRBJ2-1
D gene: TRBD2
CDR3 protein: CSAPTSGFNNEQFF
CDR3 DNA: TGCAGTGCACCGACTAGCGGCTTTAACAATGAGCAGTTCTTC

clone size: many
V gene: TRBV7-9
J gene: TRBJ1-2
D gene: .
CDR3 protein: CASSFSFGHYGYTF
CDR3 DNA: TGTGCCAGCAGCTTCTCTTTCGGCCACTATGGCTACACCTTC

clone size: .
V gene: TRBV4-1
J gene: TRBJ2-1
D gene: TRBD2
CDR3 protein: CASSQGLLAGDYNEQFF
CDR3 DNA: TGCGCCAGCAGCCAAGGCCTTCTAGCGGGAGACTACAATGAGCAGTTCTTC

clone size: few
V gene: TRBV7-2
J gene: TRBJ2-1
D gene: .
CDR3 protein: CASSLQGEVNEQFF
CDR3 DNA: TGTGCCAGCAGCTTACAGGGGGAGGTAAATGAGCAGTTCTTC

clone size: many
V gene: TRBV3-1
J gene: TRBJ2-1
D gene: .
CDR3 protein: CASSQGGTFNEQFF
CDR3 DNA: TGTGCCAGCAGCCAAGGCGGGACTTTCAATGAGCAGTTCTTC

clone size: .
V gene: TRBV10-3
J gene: TRBJ1-2
D gene: .
CDR3 protein: CAISEGQGDGYTF
CDR3 DNA: TGTGCCATCAGTGAGGGGCAGGGCGATGGCTACACCTTC

clone size: .
V gene: TRBV29-1
J gene: TRBJ2-5
D gene: TRBD2
CDR3 protein: CSVGEGGETQYF
CDR3 DNA: TGCAGCGTTGGGGAGGGCGGAGAGACCCAGTACTTC

clone size: many
V gene: TRBV18
J gene: TRBJ2-5
D gene: TRBD2
CDR3 protein: CASSLTSGREETQYF
CDR3 DNA: TGTGCCAGCTCACTGACTAGCGGGAGAGAGGAGACCCAGTACTTC

clone size: many
V gene: TRBV29-1
J gene: TRBJ1-1
D gene: .
CDR3 protein: CSVARGNTEAFF
CDR3 DNA: TGCAGCGTTGCCAGGGGGAACACTGAAGCTTTCTTT

clone size: many
V gene: TRBV15
J gene: TRBJ1-6
D gene: .
CDR3 protein: CATSRDYAGTADSPLHF
CDR3 DNA: TGTGCCACCAGCAGAGATTACGCCGGGACGGCAGATTCACCCCTCCACTTT

clone size: few
V gene: TRBV4-2
J gene: TRBJ1-1
D gene: .
CDR3 protein: CASSQDLERANTEAFF
CDR3 DNA: TGTGCCAGCAGCCAAGATCTTGAACGGGCGAACACTGAAGCTTTCTTT

clone size: many
V gene: TRBV5-1
J gene: TRBJ1-4
D gene: TRBD1
CDR3 protein: CASSRDRGNEKLFF
CDR3 DNA: TGCGCCAGCAGCCGCGACAGGGGGAATGAAAAACTGTTTTTT

clone size: many
V gene: TRBV20-1
J gene: TRBJ1-1
D gene: .
CDR3 protein: CSARVSNTEAFF
CDR3 DNA: TGCAGTGCTAGAGTCAGTAACACTGAAGCTTTCTTT

clone size: few
V gene: TRBV29-1
J gene: TRBJ1-1
D gene: .
CDR3 protein: CTGRGFQGTEAFF
CDR3 DNA: TGCACCGGCCGAGGGTTCCAGGGGACTGAAGCTTTCTTT

clone size: .
V gene: TRBV9
J gene: TRBJ2-1
D gene: .
CDR3 protein: CASSEDSKGEQFF
CDR3 DNA: TGTGCCAGCAGCGAGGACAGTAAGGGTGAGCAGTTCTTC

clone size: few
V gene: TRBV7-3
J gene: TRBJ2-1
D gene: .
CDR3 protein: CASRQSGASYNEQFF
CDR3 DNA: TGTGCCAGCAGACAGTCGGGAGCCTCCTACAATGAGCAGTTCTTC

clone size: many
V gene: TRBV5-1
J gene: TRBJ2-5
D gene: .
CDR3 protein: CASSFGPSQETQYF
CDR3 DNA: TGCGCCAGCAGCTTTGGCCCTTCCCAAGAGACCCAGTACTTC

clone size: .
V gene: TRBV12-3/TRBV12-4
J gene: TRBJ2-7
D gene: .
CDR3 protein: CASSPRTSEQYF
CDR3 DNA: TGTGCCAGCAGTCCCCGGACCTCTGAGCAGTACTTC

clone size: many
V gene: TRBV20-1
J gene: TRBJ2-3
D gene: TRBD2
CDR3 protein: CSAGVVAGVLDTQYF
CDR3 DNA: TGCAGTGCAGGAGTAGTAGCGGGAGTATTGGATACGCAGTATTTT

clone size: many
V gene: TRBV5-1
J gene: TRBJ2-2
D gene: .
CDR3 protein: CASRLRPGLNTGELFF
CDR3 DNA: TGCGCCAGCAGGTTGCGCCCTGGCCTGAACACCGGGGAGCTGTTTTTT

clone size: few
V gene: TRBV3-1
J gene: TRBJ1-4
D gene: .
CDR3 protein: CASSQGHSDEKLFF
CDR3 DNA: TGTGCCAGCAGCCAAGGGCATTCAGATGAAAAACTGTTTTTT

clone size: many
V gene: TRBV9
J gene: TRBJ1-6
D gene: TRBD1
CDR3 protein: CASSVTGTADNSPLHF
CDR3 DNA: TGTGCCAGCAGCGTTACCGGGACAGCAGATAATTCACCCCTCCACTTT

clone size: many
V gene: TRBV11-2
J gene: TRBJ2-3
D gene: TRBD2
CDR3 protein: CASSTRAGGGDTQYF
CDR3 DNA: TGTGCCAGCAGCACCAGAGCGGGAGGGGGAGATACGCAGTATTTT